This entry concerns a single TCR beta chain. Its specific antigen is unknown. Base qualities are not provided; no much larger clone lies one nucleotide away. Synthetic TCR analog templates were spiked into each PCR to estimate absolute template abundance from read counts. TCRbeta CDR3 regions were amplified from genomic DNA with bias-controlled V and J gene primers using the immunoSEQ assay. Rearranged TCRbeta segments were sequenced at approximately 20X coverage. The authors' pipeline ran thus. Clustering was used to correct sequencing errors, and CDR3s were annotated against IMGT to assign V, D and J genes. Out-of-frame and stop-codon sequences were excluded, and only productive TCRbeta rearrangements were used in downstream analyses. To compute clonality, Shannon entropy was normalized by the log of the number of unique productive sequences and then subtracted from one. Fisher's exact test with Benjamini-Hochberg correction, at a threshold of adjusted p below 0.01, was used to find clones that differed between time points or between blood and tumor. TCRdb obtained this table from immuneACCESS and retained in-frame rearrangements with V and J assigned. These tables miss some clones; where compared with another copy, unresolved V genes account for less than half of the shortfall, and the remainder is unexplained. D and trimming come from the DNA, and the V and J calls and clone size come from that table. The sample records 50,000 or so clones, 70% to 85% of which are singletons. Of the sample, less than 2% is held by the ten largest clones.

CDR1 and CDR2, per the germline V gene, are MNHEY and SVGAGI. Including cysteine and phenylalanine, the CDR3 has 15 amino acids. Solely the CDR3 DNA is kept, with 45 bases framed from the first base. V was cut back by 6 bases and J by 3 bases, leaving a gap of 18 bases between them. This sample was taken from a study of PD-L1 blockade in urothelial cancer (dated by TCRdb to the late 2010s). About the full investigation: Every patient began therapy in about 2014 and was given atezolizumab 1,200 mg intravenously every 3 weeks. About 85% of the 29 patients were males with bladder-origin urothelial cancer, and about 65% of the roughly 30 reported a prior smoking history. Patients had an ECOG performance status of 0 or 1 and had received between 0 and 3 prior chemotherapy regimens. Blood samples were analyzed 3 weeks after the start of treatment (second dose) and 6 weeks after the start of treatment. A median of roughly 140,000 T cells and tens of thousands of unique TCRs was obtained from blood samples, and a median clonality of approximately 0.08 was observed. An exploratory multi-omic analysis was conducted of the somatic, immune and clinical correlates of response to PD-L1 blockade with atezolizumab in urothelial cancer. Pretreatment tumor samples, along with matched peripheral blood collected serially before and after atezolizumab treatment, underwent TCR sequencing. Durable clinical benefit was defined as progression-free survival longer than 6 months, and TCR features were also tested against progression-free and overall survival. Whole exome sequencing and RNA sequencing of pretreatment tumors were performed alongside TCR sequencing in the same patients. Nine patients reached durable clinical benefit, while 15 to 20 patients did not. Approximately 30 patients had pretreatment blood TCR-seq, around 25 had at least one posttreatment blood collection, and around 25 had tumor TCR-seq. General findings and caveats noted by the study authors: A pretreatment peripheral blood TCR clonality below the median was linked to improved progression-free and overall survival. Patients with durable benefit showed greater expansion of tumor-associated TCR clones in peripheral blood 3 weeks after starting treatment (n = 22, p = 0.022). Because of the small sample size (n of about 30) and the many exploratory analyses performed, the results are intended to be regarded as hypothesis-generating.

The label giving this sample's time point can be read as: peripheral blood 6 weeks after treatment start. The cohort comprised 29 patients with locally advanced or metastatic urothelial carcinoma treated at Memorial Sloan Kettering on a trial protocol. Peripheral blood mononuclear cells were collected pretreatment and during treatment, with between 1 and 8 total time points per patient. The Qiagen DNeasy Blood extraction kit was used to purify genomic DNA from total PBMCs and from tumor samples. PBMCs were collected pretreatment and during treatment and were isolated and stored as previously described.

Recombination connected TRBV6-5 to TRBJ2-7, with TRBD1 perhaps the D gene, on 6 matching bases. The sample in question was PBMCs, obtained around atezolizumab (anti-PD-L1) treatment. This TCR derives from a man aged 45-60 years with urothelial cancer. The DNA sequence is as follows: TGTGCCAGCAGACAGCGGACAGAGGGTTACTACGAGCAGTACTTC. It codes for CASRQRTEGYYEQYF.